The clone carrying this TCR beta chain has ten or more counts. Its antigen is unknown. The second PCR ran roughly 6 to 11 cycles with a sample-barcoded 5' primer and J-beta primers. Each CDR3 protein gets one entry after TCRdb re-called the 5' RACE reads with MiXCR. The table has 790,000 or so distinct CDR3 sequences, about half seen once. This sample stems from a study of blood T cells in healthy people across ages. Study findings and constraints: More naive CD4+ cells and higher diversity marked long-lived donors relative to aged donors.

Between the trimmed V and J ends, which lost 4 bases and 4 bases, there was a span of 13 bases. The CDR3 covers 14 residues. CDR1 and CDR2 from the germline V gene are SGHDN and FVKESK. The clonotype comes from an elderly man in good health. V usage is TRBV14 and J usage is TRBJ1-2; no reliable D call. Sequencing was performed on blood. The CDR3, as DNA: TGTGCCAGCAGCCCTCACGGAAACTCCTATGGCTACACCTTC. Translation: CASSPHGNSYGYTF.